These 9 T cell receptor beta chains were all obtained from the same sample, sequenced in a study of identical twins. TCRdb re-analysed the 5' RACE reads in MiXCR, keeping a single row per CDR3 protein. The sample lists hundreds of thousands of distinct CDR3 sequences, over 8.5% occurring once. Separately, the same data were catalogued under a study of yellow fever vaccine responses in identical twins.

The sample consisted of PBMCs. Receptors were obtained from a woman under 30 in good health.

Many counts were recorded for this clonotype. CDR3: CASSPLGQGKLFF. CDR3 DNA sequence: TGTGCCAGCTCACCCCTGGGACAGGGAAAACTGTTTTTT. The chain uses TRBV18 and TRBJ1-4; 9 bases fit TRBD1. V was clipped by 3 bases and J by 10 bases; unmatched bases: 3. The CDR3 covers 13 residues. Germline CDR1 and CDR2: KGHSH and LQKENI.

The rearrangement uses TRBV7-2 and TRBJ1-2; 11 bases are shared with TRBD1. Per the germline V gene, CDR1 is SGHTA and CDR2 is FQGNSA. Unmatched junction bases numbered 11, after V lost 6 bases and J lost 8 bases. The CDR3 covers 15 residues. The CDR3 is CASRKTGTGGYGYTF. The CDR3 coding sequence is TGTGCCAGCAGAAAAACCGGGACAGGGGGTTACGGCTACACCTTC.

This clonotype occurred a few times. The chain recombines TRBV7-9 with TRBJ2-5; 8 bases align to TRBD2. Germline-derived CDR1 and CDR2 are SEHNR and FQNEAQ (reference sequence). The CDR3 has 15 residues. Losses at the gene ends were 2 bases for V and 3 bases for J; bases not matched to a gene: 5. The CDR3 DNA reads TGTGCCAGCAGCTTATCGGGAGCGGGAGAAGAGACCCAGTACTTC. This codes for CASSLSGAGEETQYF. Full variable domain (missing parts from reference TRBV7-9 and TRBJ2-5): DTGVSQNPRHKITKRGQNVTFRCDPISEHNRLYWYRQTLGQGPEFLTYFQNEAQLEKSRLLSDRFSAERPKGSFSTLEIQRTEQGDSAMYLCASSLSGAGEETQYFGPGTRLLVL.

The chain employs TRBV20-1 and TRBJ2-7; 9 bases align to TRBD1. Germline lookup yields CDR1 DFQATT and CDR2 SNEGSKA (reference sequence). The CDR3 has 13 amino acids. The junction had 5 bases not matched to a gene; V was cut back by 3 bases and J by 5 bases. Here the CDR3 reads CSARDRGSNEQYF. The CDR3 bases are TGCAGTGCTAGGGACAGGGGTAGTAACGAGCAGTACTTC.

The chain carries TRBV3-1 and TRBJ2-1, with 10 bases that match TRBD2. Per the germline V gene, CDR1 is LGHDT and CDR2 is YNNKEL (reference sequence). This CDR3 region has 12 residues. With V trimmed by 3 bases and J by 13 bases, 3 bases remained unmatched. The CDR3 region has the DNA TGTGCCAGCAGCCACCGGACTAGCGGACAGTTCTTC. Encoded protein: CASSHRTSGQFF.

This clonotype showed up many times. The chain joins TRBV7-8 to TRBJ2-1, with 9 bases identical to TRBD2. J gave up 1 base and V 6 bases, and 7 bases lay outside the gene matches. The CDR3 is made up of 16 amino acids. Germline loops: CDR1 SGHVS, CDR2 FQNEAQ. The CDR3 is CASSLGAGGSYNEQFF. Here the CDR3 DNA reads TGTGCCAGCAGTTTGGGAGCGGGAGGTTCCTACAATGAGCAGTTCTTC.

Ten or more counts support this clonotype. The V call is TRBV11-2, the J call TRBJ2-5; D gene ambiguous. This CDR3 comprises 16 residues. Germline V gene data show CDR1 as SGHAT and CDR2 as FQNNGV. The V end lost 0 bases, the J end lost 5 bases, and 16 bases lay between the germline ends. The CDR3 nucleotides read TGTGCCAGCAGCTTAGATAGCCTTTCTGGAGCGGAGACCCAGTACTTC. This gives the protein CASSLDSLSGAETQYF. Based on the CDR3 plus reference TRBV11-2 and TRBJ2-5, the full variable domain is EAGVAQSPRYKIIEKRQSVAFWCNPISGHATLYWYQQILGQGPKLLIQFQNNGVVDDSQLPKDRFSAERLKGVDSTLKIQPAKLEDSAVYLCASSLDSLSGAETQYFGPGTRLLVL.

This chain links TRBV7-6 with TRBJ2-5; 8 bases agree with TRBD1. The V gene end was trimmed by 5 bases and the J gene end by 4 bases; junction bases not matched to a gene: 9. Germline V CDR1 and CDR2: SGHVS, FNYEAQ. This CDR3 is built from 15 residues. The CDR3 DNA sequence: TGTGCCAGCAGCCCAGGACAGGGTCACGGAGAGACCCAGTACTTC. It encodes CASSPGQGHGETQYF. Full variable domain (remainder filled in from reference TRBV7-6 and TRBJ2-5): GAGVSQSPRYKVTKRGQDVALRCDPISGHVSLYWYRQALGQGPEFLTYFNYEAQQDKSGLPNDRFSAERPEGSISTLTIQRTEQRDSAMYRCASSPGQGHGETQYFGPGTRLLVL.

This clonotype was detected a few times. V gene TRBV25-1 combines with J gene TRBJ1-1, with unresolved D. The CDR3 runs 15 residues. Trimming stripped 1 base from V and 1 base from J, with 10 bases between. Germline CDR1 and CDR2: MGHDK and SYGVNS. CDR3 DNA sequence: TGTGCCAGCAGTGAATCCGGCAGAGCGAACACTGAAGCTTTCTTT. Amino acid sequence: CASSESGRANTEAFF.